These 8 T cell receptor beta chains were sequenced from one sample in a study of PD-1 blockade in classical Hodgkin lymphoma. The time point here: cycle 4 day 1 (C4D1), after five to seven weeks of nivolumab. Exposure to brentuximab vedotin varied, and each patient had relapsed following autologous stem cell transplantation. Profiling relied on immunoSEQ multiplex PCR, and the TCRdb table lists in-frame clones only, not all of them. Of around 93,000 clones in the sample, roughly 78% were seen once. Material: peripheral blood mononuclear cells (PBMCs), obtained before the fourth cycle of nivolumab. These receptors all come from a human donor with classical Hodgkin lymphoma.

V usage is TRBV19 and J usage is TRBJ2-7, with 7 positions matching TRBD1. The germline CDR1 and CDR2 sequences are LNHDA and SQIVND (reference sequence). Trimming cost V 6 bases and J 0 bases; bases outside gene matches: 8. This CDR3 is built from 15 residues. In DNA form, the CDR3 reads TGTGCCAGTAGCCGGGCTAGGGACAGCTCCTACGAGCAGTACTTC. It encodes CASSRARDSSYEQYF. Filled out from reference TRBV19 and TRBJ2-7, the complete variable domain reads DGGITQSPKYLFRKEGQNVTLSCEQNLNHDAMYWYRQDPGQGLRLIYYSQIVNDFQKGDIAEGYSVSREKKESFPLTVTSAQKNPTAFYLCASSRARDSSYEQYFGPGTRLTVT.

The CDR3 protein is CASSPGSNQPQHF. The DNA of the CDR3 is TGTGCCAGCTCACCGGGTAGCAATCAGCCCCAGCATTTT. V gene TRBV18 combines with J gene TRBJ1-5; D unclear. The germline V and J ends were trimmed by 3 bases and 0 bases, with 3 bases remaining between them. The CDR3 has 13 residues. CDR1 is KGHSH and CDR2 is LQKENI in the germline V gene.

The genes are TRBV23-1 and TRBJ1-3; 7 nucleotides align to TRBD1. TRBV23-1 is identified as an open reading frame with a role that is uncertain. The CDR3 is made up of 16 amino acids. V shed 5 bases, J shed 0 bases, and the junction held 7 bases outside the gene matches. Here the CDR3 DNA reads TGCGCCAGCAGTAAGGGACAGAAGTCCTCTGGAAACACCATATATTTT. Translating it yields CASSKGQKSSGNTIYF.

The chain employs TRBV18 and TRBJ1-1; 8 positions agree with TRBD1. Per the germline V gene, CDR1 is KGHSH and CDR2 is LQKENI. The CDR3 has 15 residues. Trimming took 1 base from V and 2 from J; bases not matched to a gene: 3. The CDR3 region is CASSPRTGLNTEAFF. The DNA of the CDR3 is TGTGCCAGCTCACCACGGACAGGGCTAAACACTGAAGCTTTCTTT.

The DNA of the CDR3 is TGCGCCAGCAGCTTGTGGGGGAACACTGAAGCTTTCTTT. Translation: CASSLWGNTEAFF. The chain uses TRBV5-1 and TRBJ1-1; D ambiguous. Per the germline V gene, CDR1 is SGHRS and CDR2 is YFSETQ. CDR3 size: 13 residues. V was clipped by 1 base and J by 1 base, with 5 bases between them.

This sequence joins TRBV7-6 and TRBJ2-5; no clear D. Germline V gene sequence: CDR1 SGHVS, CDR2 FNYEAQ. The CDR3 consists of 14 residues. V lost 1 base and J 2 bases, leaving 8 bases between the germline ends. The CDR3 here is CASSLDAMQETQYF. For the CDR3, the DNA is TGTGCCAGCAGCTTAGATGCTATGCAAGAGACCCAGTACTTC.

This clone was observed a few times. The chain couples TRBV28 to TRBJ1-1; TRBD1 is a possible D gene (6 bases). The CDR3 runs 15 residues. Trimming stripped 4 bases from V and 3 bases from J, with 15 bases between. The V gene's germline CDR1 is MDHEN and CDR2 SYDVKM. The DNA for the CDR3 is TGTGCCAGCAGTTCCTACTTCAGGGGCCACACTGAAGCTTTCTTT. Amino acids: CASSSYFRGHTEAFF.

The rearrangement joins TRBV4-2 to TRBJ2-7; D is uncertain. This CDR3 is 15 amino acids long. Trimming shortened V by 0 bases and J by 0 bases, and 9 bases separated the two germline ends. The germline V gene has CDR1 LGHNA and CDR2 YNFKEQ. For the CDR3, the DNA is TGTGCCAGCAGCCAAGAAGGCGGATACTCCTACGAGCAGTACTTC. Residues: CASSQEGGYSYEQYF.